These 17 T cell receptor beta chains came from one sample sequenced in a study of cytomegalovirus exposure and HLA in healthy donors. The PCR employed 60 Vbeta primers together with 13 Jbeta primers. TCRdb's table, derived via immunoSEQ multiplex PCR, lists solely in-frame clones and lacks some. Here the sample spans 95,000 to 150,000 clones, over 75% being singletons. The source material was PBMCs. These receptors all stem from a woman aged 18-29 years in good health and CMV-seronegative.

This clone occurred a few times. This chain joins TRBV6-5 and TRBJ1-5, with D hard to call. In germline, CDR1 is MNHEY, CDR2 SVGAGI. The CDR3 covers 14 residues. The ends were cut back, 5 bases at V and 0 bases at J, with 8 bases in the middle. CDR3 bases: TGTGCCAGCAGTCCAACCTATAGCAATCAGCCCCAGCATTTT. This translates into CASSPTYSNQPQHF.

V usage is TRBV6-5 and J usage is TRBJ2-7; TRBD2 agrees at 11 bases. The CDR3 extends over 14 amino acids. Germline V gene lookup returns CDR1 MNHEY and CDR2 SVGAGI. Unmatched junction bases numbered 3, after V lost 6 bases and J lost 2 bases. CDR3 in amino acids: CASRRLAGPYEQYF. CDR3 coding DNA: TGTGCCAGCAGACGACTAGCGGGACCCTACGAGCAGTACTTC.

This clone was counted between two and nine times. The CDR3 DNA reads TGTGCCAGCAGCTTAATCGGGAGCGCCGCAGATACGCAGTATTTT. As protein: CASSLIGSAADTQYF. The rearrangement joins TRBV11-2 to TRBJ2-3; perhaps TRBD2 as D (6 bases). CDR3 length: 15 residues. Trimming took 2 bases from V and 4 from J, leaving 13 bases between them. Germline loops: CDR1 SGHAT, CDR2 FQNNGV.

Notes on this clone: The junction and the germline gene differ at one end; a read error may be behind it. The chain employs TRBV7-9 and TRBJ1-1; 8 bases are a match to TRBD1. Germline CDR1 reads SEHNR; CDR2 reads FQNEAQ (reference sequence). The CDR3 contains 16 residues. The CDR3 DNA reads TGTTCCAGCAGCTTAGCGCAGACAGGGGATGGGACTGAAGCTTTCTTT. Its protein is CSSSLAQTGDGTEAFF.

The chain has TRBV19 and TRBJ1-2, with D unclear. With 10 bases removed from V and 7 bases from J, the gap between germline ends came to 10 bases. Germline V gene data show CDR1 as LNHDA and CDR2 as SQIVND (reference sequence). This CDR3 has 10 amino acids. The CDR3: CATREVGYTF. In DNA form, the CDR3 reads TGTGCCACCCGAGAGGTTGGCTACACCTTC.

The J gene is TRBJ1-1, the V gene TRBV2; D is possibly TRBD1 (5 bases). V lost 2 bases and J lost 1, with 8 bases in between. Germline V lookup: CDR1 SNHLY, CDR2 FYNNEI. The CDR3 runs 14 residues. The CDR3 sequence: CASSERQQNTEAFF. The CDR3 bases are TGTGCCAGCAGTGAAAGACAGCAGAACACTGAAGCTTTCTTT. The whole variable domain, filled in from reference TRBV2 and TRBJ1-1, reads EPEVTQTPSHQVTQMGQEVILRCVPISNHLYFYWYRQILGQKVEFLVSFYNNEISEKSEIFDDQFSVERPDGSNFTLKIRSTKLEDSAMYFCASSERQQNTEAFFGQGTRLTVV.

The chain employs TRBV18 and TRBJ2-3; no clear D. Germline CDR1 is KGHSH and CDR2 is LQKENI. The CDR3 runs 17 residues. V lost 3 bases, J lost 2 bases, and 18 bases lay in between. This chain's CDR3 is CASSPLVGIASTDTQYF. For the CDR3, the DNA is TGTGCCAGCTCACCCCTTGTTGGTATTGCGTCCACAGATACGCAGTATTTT.

This clone was seen only once. Germline and junction disagree at one end, which may indicate a read error. The chain carries TRBV7-3 and TRBJ2-2; the D is unclear. CDR1 is SGHTA, CDR2 FQGTGA, per germline. The CDR3 covers 13 residues. The CDR3 region is CASSVTLPGELFF. DNA of the CDR3: TGTGCCAGCAGCGTAACCCTACCGGGGGAGCTGTTTTTT.

In DNA form, the CDR3 reads TGTGCCAGCAGCTTCCGGGGGGGCTACGAGCAGTACTTC. It codes for CASSFRGGYEQYF. The chain couples TRBV7-9 to TRBJ2-7; 8 nucleotides match TRBD2. CDR3 length equals 13 residues. Germline V gene sequence: CDR1 SEHNR, CDR2 FQNEAQ (reference sequence). V was pared by 3 bases and J by 3 bases, with 1 base of the junction left unmatched.

The rearrangement joins TRBV19 to TRBJ2-2; the D is unclear. The CDR3 runs to 14 residues. Trimming shortened V by 11 bases and J by 0 bases, and 13 bases separated the two germline ends. CDR1 and CDR2 (germline): LNHDA, SQIVND (reference sequence). The CDR3 region has the DNA TGTGCCGGCGGATCCCCCGCGAACACCGGGGAGCTGTTTTTT. Its translation is CAGGSPANTGELFF.

This clone appeared once. The chain is built from TRBV11-2 and TRBJ1-3; 8 nucleotides line up with TRBD1. V lost 1 base, J lost 3 bases, and 8 bases stayed unmatched. Germline loops: CDR1 SGHAT, CDR2 FQNNGV. This CDR3 comprises 17 residues. The CDR3 protein is CASSLGRTGSLGNTIYF. CDR3 DNA sequence: TGTGCCAGCAGCTTAGGTCGGACAGGGTCACTTGGAAACACCATATATTTT.

The rearrangement joins TRBV15 to TRBJ2-5, with 7 bases fitting TRBD1. Germline CDR1 LNHNV, CDR2 YYDKDF (reference sequence). The junction had 1 base not matched to a gene; V was cut back by 1 base and J by 2 bases. The CDR3 is 14 amino acids. CDR3 nucleotides: TGTGCCACCAGCAGAGGGGGACAGCAAGAGACCCAGTACTTC. Translation gives CATSRGGQQETQYF.

This chain uses TRBV19 with TRBJ1-2; 7 positions agree with TRBD1. V lost 8 bases and J lost 4; bases outside the gene matches: 7. The CDR3 loop spans 13 amino acids. The germline CDR1 and CDR2 sequences are LNHDA and SQIVND (reference sequence). The CDR3 DNA sequence: TGTGCCAGTCACAGGGGCCCCAGCTATGGCTACACCTTC. This gives the protein CASHRGPSYGYTF.

The gene calls are TRBV4-2 and TRBJ2-5, with unresolved D. Trimming pared 0 bases from V and 11 bases from J, leaving 10 bases between. This CDR3 spans 12 amino acids. Germline V gives CDR1 LGHNA, CDR2 YNFKEQ. The CDR3 here is CASSQEGPQQYF. CDR3 DNA sequence: TGTGCCAGCAGCCAAGAGGGCCCCCAGCAGTACTTC.

V gene TRBV7-2 combines with J gene TRBJ1-1; D is unresolved. Trimming left V 1 base short and J 0 bases short, with 9 bases between. This CDR3 region has 15 residues. The V gene's germline CDR1 is SGHTA and CDR2 FQGNSA. The CDR3 is CASSLGSRMNTEAFF. CDR3 nucleotides: TGTGCCAGCAGCTTAGGGAGTCGGATGAACACTGAAGCTTTCTTT.

This chain joins TRBV5-6 and TRBJ1-2; the match to TRBD1 covers 7 bases. V lost 7 bases and J lost 1; bases outside the gene matches: 4. The length of the CDR3 is 13 residues. Germline V CDR1 and CDR2: SGHDT, YYEEEE. The CDR3: CASVRQGNYGYTF. CDR3 coding DNA: TGTGCCAGCGTTCGACAGGGTAACTATGGCTACACCTTC.

This chain uses TRBV5-1 with TRBJ2-5; 8 nucleotides line up with TRBD1. The J call may not be correct, given that the DNA end is closer to TRBJ2-7. CDR3 length equals 15 residues. From germline, CDR1 is SGHRS and CDR2 YFSETQ. The CDR3 loop is CASSLAPGQGYEQYF. The CDR3 bases are TGCGCCAGCAGCTTGGCCCCCGGACAGGGCTACGAGCAGTACTTC.